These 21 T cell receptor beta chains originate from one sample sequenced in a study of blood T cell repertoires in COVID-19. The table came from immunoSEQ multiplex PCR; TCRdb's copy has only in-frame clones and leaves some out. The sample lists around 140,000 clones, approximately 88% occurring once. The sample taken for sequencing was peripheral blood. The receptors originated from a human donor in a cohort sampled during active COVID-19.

CDR3 in DNA: TGTGCCAGCGTTAGTGTCCATGAAGCTTTCTTT. This codes for CASVSVHEAFF. The rearrangement uses TRBV2 and TRBJ1-1; D is unclear. V shed 8 bases and J shed 7 bases, with 11 bases lying between them. Germline assignment: CDR1 SNHLY and CDR2 FYNNEI. The CDR3 consists of 11 residues. Based on the CDR3 plus reference TRBV2 and TRBJ1-1, the full variable domain is EPEVTQTPSHQVTQMGQEVILRCVPISNHLYFYWYRQILGQKVEFLVSFYNNEISEKSEIFDDQFSVERPDGSNFTLKIRSTKLEDSAMYFCASVSVHEAFFGQGTRLTVV.

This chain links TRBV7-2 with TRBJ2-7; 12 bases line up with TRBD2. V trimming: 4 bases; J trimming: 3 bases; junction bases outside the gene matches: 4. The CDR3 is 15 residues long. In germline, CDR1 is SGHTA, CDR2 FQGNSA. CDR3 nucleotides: TGTGCCAGCAGCTCTTGGACTAGCGGGGACTACGAGCAGTACTTC. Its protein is CASSSWTSGDYEQYF.

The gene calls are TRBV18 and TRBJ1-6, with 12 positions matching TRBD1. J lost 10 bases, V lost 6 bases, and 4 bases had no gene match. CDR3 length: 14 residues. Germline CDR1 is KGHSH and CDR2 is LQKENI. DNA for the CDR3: TGTGCCAGCTCGGGGACAGGGGGCGTCTCACCCCTCCACTTT. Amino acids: CASSGTGGVSPLHF.

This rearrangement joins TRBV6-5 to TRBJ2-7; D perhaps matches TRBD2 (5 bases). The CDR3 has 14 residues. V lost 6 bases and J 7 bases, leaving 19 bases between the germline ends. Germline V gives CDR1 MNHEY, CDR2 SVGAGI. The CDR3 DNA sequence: TGTGCCAGCAGCGGAGGTCAGCCGATCTCTGAGCAGTACTTC. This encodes CASSGGQPISEQYF.

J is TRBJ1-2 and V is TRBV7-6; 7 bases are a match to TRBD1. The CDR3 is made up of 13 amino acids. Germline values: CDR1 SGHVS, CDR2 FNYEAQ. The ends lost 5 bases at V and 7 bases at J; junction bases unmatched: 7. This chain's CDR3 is CASSLQGIAGYTF. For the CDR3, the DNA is TGTGCCAGCAGCCTACAGGGGATTGCTGGCTACACCTTC. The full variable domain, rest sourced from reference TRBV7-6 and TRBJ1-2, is GAGVSQSPRYKVTKRGQDVALRCDPISGHVSLYWYRQALGQGPEFLTYFNYEAQQDKSGLPNDRFSAERPEGSISTLTIQRTEQRDSAMYRCASSLQGIAGYTFGSGTRLTVV.

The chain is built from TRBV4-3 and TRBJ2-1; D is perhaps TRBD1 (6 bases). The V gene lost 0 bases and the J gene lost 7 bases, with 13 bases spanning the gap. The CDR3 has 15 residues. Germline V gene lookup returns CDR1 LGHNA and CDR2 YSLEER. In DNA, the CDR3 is TGCGCCAGCAGCCAAGAGACACAGGGTTGGAATGAGCAGTTCTTC. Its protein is CASSQETQGWNEQFF.

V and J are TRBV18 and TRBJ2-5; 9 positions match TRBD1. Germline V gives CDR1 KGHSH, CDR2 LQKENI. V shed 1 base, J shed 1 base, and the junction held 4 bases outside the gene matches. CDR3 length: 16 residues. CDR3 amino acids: CASSPRDREIQETQYF. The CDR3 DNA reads TGTGCCAGCTCACCACGGGACAGGGAAATCCAAGAGACCCAGTACTTC.

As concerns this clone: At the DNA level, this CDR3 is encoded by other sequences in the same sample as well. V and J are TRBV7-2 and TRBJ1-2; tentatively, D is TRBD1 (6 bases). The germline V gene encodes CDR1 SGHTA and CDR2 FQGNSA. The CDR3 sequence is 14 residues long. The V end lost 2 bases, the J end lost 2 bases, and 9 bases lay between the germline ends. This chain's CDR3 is CASSLRTANYGYTF. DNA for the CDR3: TGTGCCAGCAGCTTACGGACAGCAAACTATGGCTACACCTTC. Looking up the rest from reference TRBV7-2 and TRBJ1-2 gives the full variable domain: GAGVSQSPSNKVTEKGKDVELRCDPISGHTALYWYRQSLGQGLEFLIYFQGNSAPDKSGLPSDRFSAERTGGSVSTLTIQRTQQEDSAVYLCASSLRTANYGYTFGSGTRLTVV.

Here the CDR3 reads CASSLSGLLFQETQYF. The CDR3 coding sequence is TGTGCCAGCAGCTTGTCCGGACTACTCTTCCAAGAGACCCAGTACTTC. V gene TRBV5-6 combines with J gene TRBJ2-5, with TRBD2 as a possible D gene (6 bases). CDR1 is SGHDT and CDR2 is YYEEEE in the germline V gene. This CDR3 contains 16 residues. V was shortened by 1 base and J by 1 base, with 14 bases between the two germline ends.

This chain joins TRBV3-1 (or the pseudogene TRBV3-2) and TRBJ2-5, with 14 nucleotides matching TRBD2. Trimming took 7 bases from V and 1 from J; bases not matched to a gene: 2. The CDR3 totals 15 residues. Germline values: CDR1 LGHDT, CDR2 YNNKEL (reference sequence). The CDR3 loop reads CASNGLAGGQETQYF. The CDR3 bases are TGTGCCAGCAACGGACTAGCGGGGGGCCAAGAGACCCAGTACTTC.

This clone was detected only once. The DNA for the CDR3 is TGCGCCAGCAGCTTGAGTAGAGCCCAAGAGACCCAGTACTTC. Protein sequence: CASSLSRAQETQYF. V gene TRBV5-1 combines with J gene TRBJ2-5, with D unresolved. The CDR3 totals 14 residues. The germline V gene encodes CDR1 SGHRS and CDR2 YFSETQ. Trimming took 1 base from V and 1 from J, leaving 8 bases between them. Full variable domain (outside the CDR3, taken from reference TRBV5-1 and TRBJ2-5): KAGVTQTPRYLIKTRGQQVTLSCSPISGHRSVSWYQQTPGQGLQFLFEYFSETQRNKGNFPGRFSGRQFSNSRSEMNVSTLELGDSALYLCASSLSRAQETQYFGPGTRLLVL.

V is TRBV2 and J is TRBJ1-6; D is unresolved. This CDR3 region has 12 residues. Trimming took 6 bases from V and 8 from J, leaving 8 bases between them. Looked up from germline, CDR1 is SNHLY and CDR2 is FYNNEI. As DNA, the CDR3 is TGTGCCAGCAGGGCTCTTTATTCACCCCTCCACTTT. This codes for CASRALYSPLHF.

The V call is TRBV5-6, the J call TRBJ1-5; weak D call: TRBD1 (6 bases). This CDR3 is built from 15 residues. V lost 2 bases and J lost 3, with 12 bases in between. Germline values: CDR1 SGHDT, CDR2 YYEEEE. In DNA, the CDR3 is TGTGCCAGCAGCTTCGGGCAGGGGCTCAATCAGCCCCAGCATTTT. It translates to CASSFGQGLNQPQHF.

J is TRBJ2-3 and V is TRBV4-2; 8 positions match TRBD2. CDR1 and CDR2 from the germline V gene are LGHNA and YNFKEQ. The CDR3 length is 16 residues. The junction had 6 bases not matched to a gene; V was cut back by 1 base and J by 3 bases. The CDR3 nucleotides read TGTGCCAGCAGCCAAGTTGCGGGGGGACAAACAGATACGCAGTATTTT. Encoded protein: CASSQVAGGQTDTQYF.

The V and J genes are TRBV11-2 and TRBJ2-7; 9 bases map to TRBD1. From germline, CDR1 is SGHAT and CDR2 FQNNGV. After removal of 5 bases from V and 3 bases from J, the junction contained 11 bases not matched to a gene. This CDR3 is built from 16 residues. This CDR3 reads CASSPHAGTGFYEQYF. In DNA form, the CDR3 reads TGTGCCAGCAGCCCACACGCCGGGACAGGGTTCTACGAGCAGTACTTC.

The CDR3 sequence: CATSESGERENIQYF. The DNA for the CDR3 is TGTGCCACCAGTGAATCAGGGGAGCGTGAAAACATTCAGTACTTC. The chain is built from TRBV24-1 and TRBJ2-4, with D tentatively TRBD1 (6 bases). This CDR3 spans 15 amino acids. The germline V gene has CDR1 KGHDR and CDR2 SFDVKD. Trimming shortened V by 4 bases and J by 5 bases, and 14 bases separated the two germline ends.

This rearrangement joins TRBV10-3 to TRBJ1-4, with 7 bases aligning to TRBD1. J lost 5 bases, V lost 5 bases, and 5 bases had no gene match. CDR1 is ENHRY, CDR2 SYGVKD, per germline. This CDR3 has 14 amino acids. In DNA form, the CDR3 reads TGTGCCATCAGTCCGACAGGGCTGAATGAAAAACTGTTTTTT. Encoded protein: CAISPTGLNEKLFF.

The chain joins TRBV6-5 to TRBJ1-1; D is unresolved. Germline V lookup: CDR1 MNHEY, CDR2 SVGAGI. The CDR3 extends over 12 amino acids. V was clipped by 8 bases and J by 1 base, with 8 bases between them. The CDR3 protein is CASFRGNTEAFF. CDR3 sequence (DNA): TGTGCCAGCTTTCGAGGGAACACTGAAGCTTTCTTT.

CDR3: CASRPTGNNYGYTF. CDR3 in DNA: TGTGCCAGCAGACCTACAGGGAATAACTATGGCTACACCTTC. The chain is built from TRBV27 and TRBJ1-2, with a tentative D call TRBD1 (6 bases). Germline loops: CDR1 MNHEY, CDR2 SMNVEV (reference sequence). V gave up 6 bases and J gave up 1 base, with 12 bases separating them. CDR3 length: 14 residues.

CDR3 sequence reads: CASSPETNYGYTF. As DNA, the CDR3 is TGTGCCAGCAGCCCCGAGACTAACTATGGCTACACCTTC. The genes are TRBV13 and TRBJ1-2; D unclear. Between the trimmed V and J ends, which lost 5 bases and 0 bases, there was a span of 7 bases. This CDR3 comprises 13 residues. The germline gives CDR1 PRHDT, CDR2 FYEKMQ (reference sequence).

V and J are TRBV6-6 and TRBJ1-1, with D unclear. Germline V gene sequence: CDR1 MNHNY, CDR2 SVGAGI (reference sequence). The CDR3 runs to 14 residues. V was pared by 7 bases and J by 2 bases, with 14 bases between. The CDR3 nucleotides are TGTGCCAGCACCCCCGGGAGAATTAACACTGAAGCTTTCTTT. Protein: CASTPGRINTEAFF.